The TCR beta chain under discussion was sequenced for a study of vaccination and CD4 T cells after COVID-19. Described time point: late sampling 161 to 241 days after vaccination in a few convalescent patients. Treatment given: approximately 9-day PBMC culture with coronavirus spike peptide pools or control peptides (ViraFEST assay). Germline loops: CDR1 DFQATT, CDR2 SNEGSKA (reference sequence). The ends lost 1 base at V and 7 bases at J; junction bases unmatched: 7. CDR3 length: 13 residues. The Oncomine TCR Beta short-read assay sequenced DNA from cultured CD4+ T cells. MiXCR, applied by TCRdb to the PCR reads, yields one record per CDR3 protein. Of around 23,000 distinct CDR3 sequences listed, about 45% were seen once; the top ten hold around 4.9%. Concerning this clonotype: The antigen remains unidentified.

The TCR originated in a human donor who had recovered from COVID-19. This chain links TRBV20-1 with TRBJ2-7; 7 nucleotides match TRBD1. Specimen: CD4+ T cells from blood, cultured in vitro, collected about 7 months after SARS-CoV-2 vaccination. DNA for the CDR3: TGCAGTGCTAGAGTACCGACAGGGTGGGAGCAGTACTTC. It encodes CSARVPTGWEQYF.